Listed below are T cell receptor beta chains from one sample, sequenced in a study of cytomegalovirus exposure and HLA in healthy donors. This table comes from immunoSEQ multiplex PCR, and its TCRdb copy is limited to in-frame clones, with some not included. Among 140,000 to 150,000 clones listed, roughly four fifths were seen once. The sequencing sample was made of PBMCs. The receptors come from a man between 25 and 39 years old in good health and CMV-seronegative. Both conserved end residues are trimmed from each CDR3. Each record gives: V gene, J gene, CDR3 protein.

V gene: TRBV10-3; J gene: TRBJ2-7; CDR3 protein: AISSRTGETYEQY
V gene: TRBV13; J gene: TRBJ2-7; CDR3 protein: ASSLGRHRGHEQY
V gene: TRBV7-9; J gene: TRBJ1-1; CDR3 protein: ASSAPPGQGNTEAF
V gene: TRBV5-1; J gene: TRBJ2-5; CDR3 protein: ASKKGAGETQY
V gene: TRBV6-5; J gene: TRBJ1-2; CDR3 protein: ASSYRAGAYGYT
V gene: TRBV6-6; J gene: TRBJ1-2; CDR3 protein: ASSLQGANYGYT
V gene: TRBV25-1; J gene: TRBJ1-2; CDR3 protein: ASSSSGPLNYGYT
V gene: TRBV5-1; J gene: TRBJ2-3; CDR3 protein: ASSKRDRGGGTDTQY
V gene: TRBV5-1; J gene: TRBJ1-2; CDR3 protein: ASAEGTGFLYGYT
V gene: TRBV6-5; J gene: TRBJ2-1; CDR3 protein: ASRPIDSYEQF
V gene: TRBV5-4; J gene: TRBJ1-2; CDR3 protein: ASSFTPGDYGYT
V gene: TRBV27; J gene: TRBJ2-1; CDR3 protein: ASSSPPGGGRNNEQF
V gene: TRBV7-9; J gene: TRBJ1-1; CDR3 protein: ASSLAQGARTEAF
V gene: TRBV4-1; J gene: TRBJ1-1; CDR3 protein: ASSQRSSGTEAF
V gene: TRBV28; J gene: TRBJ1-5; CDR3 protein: AGSTGANQPQH
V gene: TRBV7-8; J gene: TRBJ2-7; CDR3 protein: ASSLSRQGGGYEQY
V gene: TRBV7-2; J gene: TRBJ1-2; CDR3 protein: ASSLKGQGLYGYT
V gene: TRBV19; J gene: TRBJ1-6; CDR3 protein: ASSPDRGESPLH
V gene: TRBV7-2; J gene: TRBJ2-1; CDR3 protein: ASSYARGEQF
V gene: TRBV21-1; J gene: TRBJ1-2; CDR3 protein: ASSKRQPGGVGGYT
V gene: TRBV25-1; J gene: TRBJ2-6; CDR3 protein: ASSDNVRSGANGLT
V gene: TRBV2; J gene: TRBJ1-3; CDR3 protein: ASSRARDTIY
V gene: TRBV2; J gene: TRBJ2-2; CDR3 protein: ASSERADTGELF
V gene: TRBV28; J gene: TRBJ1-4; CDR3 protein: ASSQLQGTGGPNEKLF
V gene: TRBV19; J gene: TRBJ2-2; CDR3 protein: ASTRYGTSDTGELF
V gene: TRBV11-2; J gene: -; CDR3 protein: ASSSTSGRGPYEQY
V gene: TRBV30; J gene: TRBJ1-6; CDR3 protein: AWSVDSPGERSPLH
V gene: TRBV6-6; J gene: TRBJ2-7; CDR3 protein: ASRIETYEQY
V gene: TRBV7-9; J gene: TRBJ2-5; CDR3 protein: ASSPPQGQETQY
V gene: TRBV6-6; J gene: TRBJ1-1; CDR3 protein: ASMVGHVSF
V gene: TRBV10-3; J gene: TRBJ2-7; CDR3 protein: AISDPGTGNYTYEQY
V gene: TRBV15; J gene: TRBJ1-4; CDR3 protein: ATSRGRQGEREKLF
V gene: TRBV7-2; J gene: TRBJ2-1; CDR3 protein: ASSRGRVSNEQF
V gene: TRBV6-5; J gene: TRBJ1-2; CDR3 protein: ASSYSGQSNYGYT
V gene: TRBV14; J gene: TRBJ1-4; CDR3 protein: ASSQQQGAGYEKLF
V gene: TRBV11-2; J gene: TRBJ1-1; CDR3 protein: AVPPTPTGGNTEAF
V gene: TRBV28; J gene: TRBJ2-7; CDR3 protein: ASSLRGYEQY
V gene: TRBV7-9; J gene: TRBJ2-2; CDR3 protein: SSSSVSWTSFNTGELF
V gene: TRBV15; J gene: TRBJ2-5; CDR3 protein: ATSRERTGVETQY
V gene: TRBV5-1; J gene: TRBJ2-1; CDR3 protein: ASSLEVGGGNNEQF
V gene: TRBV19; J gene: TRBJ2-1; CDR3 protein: ASSSLGVTSGSYNEQF
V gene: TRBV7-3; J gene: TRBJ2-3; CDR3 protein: ASSPLAGGLSDTQY
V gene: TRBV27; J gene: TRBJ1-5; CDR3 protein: ASSPGTPTPSNQPQH
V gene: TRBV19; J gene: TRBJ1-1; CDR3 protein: ASSLAAQMNTEAF